This is a list of T cell receptor beta chains from one sample in a study of shared clonotypes between healthy human individuals. TCRdb's copy holds only in-frame clones and misses some; the assay was immunoSEQ multiplex PCR. In the table there are roughly 2,300,000 clones, 92% of which are singletons. The sequenced sample consisted of naive CD4+ T cells from PBMCs. The receptors derive from a man between 18 and 29 years old in good health. Some clones in this sample may be carry-over from other donors' samples. Each CDR3 is given with its conserved first and last residue. The order of the fields is D gene, clone size, J gene, V gene, CDR3 protein, CDR3 DNA. D genes are given only for firm matches. Some rows have no size entry. The others give once, few or many, or a class for an expanded clone.

. | . | TRBJ2-1 | TRBV10-3 | CAISGRQRSYNEQFF | TGTGCCATCAGTGGGAGACAGCGCTCCTACAATGAGCAGTTCTTC
. | . | TRBJ2-5 | TRBV27 | CASSFLGTEETQYF | TGTGCCAGCAGTTTCTTAGGGACTGAAGAGACCCAGTACTTC
. | . | TRBJ2-5 | TRBV5-6 | CASSLVDFLKETQYF | TGTGCCAGCAGCTTGGTTGATTTTTTGAAAGAGACCCAGTACTTC
. | . | TRBJ1-5 | TRBV6-6 | CASSYFSQGNQPQHF | TGTGCCAGCAGTTACTTTTCGCAGGGGAATCAGCCCCAGCATTTT
. | . | TRBJ2-1 | TRBV15 | CATSRLWGEGTTYNEQFF | TGTGCCACCAGCCGACTGTGGGGTGAGGGCACCACCTACAATGAGCAGTTCTTC
TRBD1 | . | TRBJ1-2 | TRBV6-5 | CASRSTGGNYGYTF | TGTGCCAGCAGGTCGACAGGGGGCAACTATGGCTACACCTTC
. | . | TRBJ1-2 | TRBV30 | CACRQTGYGYTF | TGTGCCTGTCGCCAAACAGGATATGGCTACACCTTC
TRBD1 | . | TRBJ2-7 | TRBV4-1 | CASSQDPRQGSGIYEQYF | TGCGCCAGCAGCCAAGATCCCCGACAGGGTTCTGGCATCTACGAGCAGTACTTC
. | . | TRBJ2-7 | TRBV18 | CASSPPGHLTTYEQYF | TGTGCCAGCTCACCACCAGGCCATCTAACGACCTACGAGCAGTACTTC
. | . | TRBJ2-1 | TRBV7-9 | CASSQWDTRGNEQFF | TGTGCCAGCAGCCAATGGGACACCCGCGGCAATGAGCAGTTCTTC
TRBD1 | . | TRBJ1-6 | TRBV4-3 | CASSQVLRGRGNSPLHF | TGCGCCAGCAGCCAAGTTTTAAGGGGGCGAGGCAATTCACCCCTCCACTTT
TRBD2 | . | TRBJ2-3 | TRBV9 | CASSVGGLARTDTQYF | TGTGCCAGCAGCGTAGGGGGACTAGCGAGAACAGATACGCAGTATTTT
. | . | TRBJ2-7 | TRBV5-1 | CASSGGLMDEQYF | TGCGCCAGCAGCGGGGGACTGATGGACGAGCAGTACTTC
. | few | TRBJ1-3 | TRBV5-1 | CASSLGTGSGNTIYF | TGCGCCAGCAGCCTAGGGACGGGCTCTGGAAACACCATATATTTT
TRBD1 | . | TRBJ2-1 | TRBV25-1 | CATRNSGTGNSEQFF | TGTGCCACCAGAAACTCCGGGACAGGGAATAGTGAGCAGTTCTTC
. | . | TRBJ2-1 | TRBV20-1 | CSANNYNEQFF | TGCAGTGCTAACAATTACAATGAGCAGTTCTTC
. | . | TRBJ1-5 | TRBV7-3 | CASSLGANQPQHF | TGTGCCAGCAGCTTAGGGGCCAATCAGCCCCAGCATTTT
. | . | TRBJ1-5 | TRBV7-2 | CASSSQTRGQPQHF | TGTGCCAGCAGTAGCCAAACCCGAGGTCAGCCCCAGCATTTT
. | . | TRBJ1-3 | TRBV21-1 | CASSPPRNTIYF | TGTGCCAGCAGCCCCCCGCGAAACACCATATATTTT
. | . | TRBJ2-2 | TRBV27 | CASSPMTGELFF | TGTGCCAGCAGTCCTATGACCGGGGAGCTGTTTTTT
TRBD1 | . | TRBJ2-5 | TRBV7-6 | CASSSTGGDETQYF | TGTGCCAGCAGCTCGACAGGGGGCGATGAGACCCAGTACTTC
TRBD1 | . | TRBJ2-1 | TRBV2 | CASSPRGGQSYNEQFF | TGTGCCAGCAGTCCCCGTGGGGGACAGTCCTACAATGAGCAGTTCTTC
. | . | TRBJ1-1 | TRBV5-6 | CASSQDGGWEGGTEAFF | TGTGCCAGCAGCCAGGACGGTGGTTGGGAGGGTGGGACTGAAGCTTTCTTT
. | . | TRBJ1-3 | TRBV5-1 | CASSFGEGLLSGNTIYF | TGCGCCAGCAGCTTTGGGGAGGGCTTACTCTCTGGAAACACCATATATTTT
. | . | TRBJ2-3 | TRBV6-4 | CASSSQGSDTQYF | TGTGCCAGCAGTTCCCAGGGGTCAGATACGCAGTATTTT